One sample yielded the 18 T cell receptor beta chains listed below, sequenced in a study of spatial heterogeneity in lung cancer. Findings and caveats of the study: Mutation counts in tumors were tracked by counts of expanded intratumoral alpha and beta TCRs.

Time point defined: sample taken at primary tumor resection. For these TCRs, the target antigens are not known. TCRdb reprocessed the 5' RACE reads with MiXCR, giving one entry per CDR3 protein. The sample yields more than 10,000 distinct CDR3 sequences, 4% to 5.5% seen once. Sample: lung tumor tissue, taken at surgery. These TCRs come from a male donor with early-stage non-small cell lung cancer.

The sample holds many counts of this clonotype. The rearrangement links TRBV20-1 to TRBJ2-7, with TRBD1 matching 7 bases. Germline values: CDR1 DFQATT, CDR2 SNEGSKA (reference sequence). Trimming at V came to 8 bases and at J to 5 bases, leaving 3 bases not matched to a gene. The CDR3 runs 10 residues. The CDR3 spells CSLDRDEQYF. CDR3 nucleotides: TGCAGTCTTGACAGGGACGAGCAGTACTTC.

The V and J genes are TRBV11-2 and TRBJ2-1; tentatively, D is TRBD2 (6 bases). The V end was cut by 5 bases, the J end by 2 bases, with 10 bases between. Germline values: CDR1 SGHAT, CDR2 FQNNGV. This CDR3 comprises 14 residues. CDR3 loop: CASSPSGPYNEQFF. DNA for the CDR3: TGTGCCAGCAGCCCAAGCGGGCCCTACAATGAGCAGTTCTTC.

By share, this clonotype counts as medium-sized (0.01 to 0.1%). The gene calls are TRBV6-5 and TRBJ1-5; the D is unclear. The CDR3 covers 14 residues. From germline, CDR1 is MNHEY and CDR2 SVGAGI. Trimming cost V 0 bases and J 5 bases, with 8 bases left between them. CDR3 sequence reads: CASSYSGIYQPQHF. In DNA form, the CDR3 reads TGTGCCAGCAGTTACTCAGGGATATATCAGCCCCAGCATTTT.

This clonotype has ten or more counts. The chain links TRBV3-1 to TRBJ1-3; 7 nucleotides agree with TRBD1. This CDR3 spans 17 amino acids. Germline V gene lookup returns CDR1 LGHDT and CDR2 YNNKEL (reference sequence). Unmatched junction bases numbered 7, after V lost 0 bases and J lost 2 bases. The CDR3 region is CASSQDFFTGAGNTIYF. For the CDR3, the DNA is TGTGCCAGCAGCCAAGATTTTTTTACAGGGGCTGGAAACACCATATATTTT. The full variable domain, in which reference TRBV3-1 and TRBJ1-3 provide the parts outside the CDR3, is DTAVSQTPKYLVTQMGNDKSIKCEQNLGHDTMYWYKQDSKKFLKIMFSYNNKELIINETVPNRFSPKSPDKAHLNLHINSLELGDSAVYFCASSQDFFTGAGNTIYFGEGSWLTVV.

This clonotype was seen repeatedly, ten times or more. This chain's CDR3 is CSARENGVEQYF. CDR3 DNA: TGCAGTGCTAGAGAGAACGGGGTTGAGCAGTACTTC. This rearrangement joins TRBV20-1 to TRBJ2-7; possible D gene TRBD2, 5 bases. Per the germline V gene, CDR1 is DFQATT and CDR2 is SNEGSKA (reference sequence). The CDR3 extends over 12 amino acids. V was clipped by 0 bases and J by 7 bases, with 10 bases between them.

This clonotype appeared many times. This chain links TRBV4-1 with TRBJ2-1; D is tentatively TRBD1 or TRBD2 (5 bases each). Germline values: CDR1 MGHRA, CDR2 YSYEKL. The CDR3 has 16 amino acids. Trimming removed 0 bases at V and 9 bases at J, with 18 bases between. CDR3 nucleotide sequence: TGCGCCAGCAGCCAAGACTTCGGCAGGGAGCTGGTTGAGCAGTTCTTC. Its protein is CASSQDFGRELVEQFF.

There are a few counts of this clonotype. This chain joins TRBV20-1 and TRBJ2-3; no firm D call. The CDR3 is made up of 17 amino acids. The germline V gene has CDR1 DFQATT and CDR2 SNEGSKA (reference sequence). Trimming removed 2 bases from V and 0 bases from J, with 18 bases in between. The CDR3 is CSARIIGRISSTDTQYF. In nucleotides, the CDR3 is TGCAGTGCTAGAATAATCGGACGGATCTCTAGCACAGATACGCAGTATTTT.

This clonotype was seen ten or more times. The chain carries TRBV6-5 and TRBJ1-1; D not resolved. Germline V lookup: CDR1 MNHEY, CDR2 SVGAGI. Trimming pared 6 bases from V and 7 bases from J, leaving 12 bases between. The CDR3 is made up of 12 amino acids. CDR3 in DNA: TGTGCCAGCAGATCTCGGTGGGGTGAAGCTTTCTTT. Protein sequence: CASRSRWGEAFF.

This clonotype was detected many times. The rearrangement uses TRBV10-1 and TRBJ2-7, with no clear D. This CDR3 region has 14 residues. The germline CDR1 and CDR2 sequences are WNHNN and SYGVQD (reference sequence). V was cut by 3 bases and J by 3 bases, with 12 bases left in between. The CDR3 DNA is TGCGCCAGCAGTGATGCAGGCGCTTTCTACGAGCAGTACTTC. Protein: CASSDAGAFYEQYF.

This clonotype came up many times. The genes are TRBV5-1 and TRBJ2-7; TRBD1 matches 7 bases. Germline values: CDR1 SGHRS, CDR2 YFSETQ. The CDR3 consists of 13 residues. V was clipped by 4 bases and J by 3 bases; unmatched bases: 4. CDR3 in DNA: TGCGCCAGCAGCCACCGACAGGGCTACGAGCAGTACTTC. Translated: CASSHRQGYEQYF. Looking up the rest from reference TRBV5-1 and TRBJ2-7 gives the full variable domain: KAGVTQTPRYLIKTRGQQVTLSCSPISGHRSVSWYQQTPGQGLQFLFEYFSETQRNKGNFPGRFSGRQFSNSRSEMNVSTLELGDSALYLCASSHRQGYEQYFGPGTRLTVT.

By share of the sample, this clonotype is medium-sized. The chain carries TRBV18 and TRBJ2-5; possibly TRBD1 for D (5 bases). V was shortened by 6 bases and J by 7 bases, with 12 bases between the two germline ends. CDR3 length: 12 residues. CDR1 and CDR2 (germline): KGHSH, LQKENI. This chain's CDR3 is CASSPDQGTQYF. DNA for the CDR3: TGTGCCAGCTCCCCGGACCAGGGGACCCAGTACTTC.

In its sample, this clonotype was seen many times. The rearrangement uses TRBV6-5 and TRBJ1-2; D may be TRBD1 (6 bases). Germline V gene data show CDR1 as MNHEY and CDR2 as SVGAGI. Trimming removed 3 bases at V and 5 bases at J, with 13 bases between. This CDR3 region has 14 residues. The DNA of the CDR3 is TGTGCCAGCAGTTATTCGGGGGGCGGATATGGCTACACCTTC. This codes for CASSYSGGGYGYTF.

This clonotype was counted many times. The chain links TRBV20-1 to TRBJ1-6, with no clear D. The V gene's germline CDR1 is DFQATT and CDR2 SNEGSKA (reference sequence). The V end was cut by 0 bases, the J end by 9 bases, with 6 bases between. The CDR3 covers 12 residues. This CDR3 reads CSARDVRSPLHF. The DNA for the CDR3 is TGCAGTGCTAGAGATGTGCGTTCACCCCTCCACTTT.

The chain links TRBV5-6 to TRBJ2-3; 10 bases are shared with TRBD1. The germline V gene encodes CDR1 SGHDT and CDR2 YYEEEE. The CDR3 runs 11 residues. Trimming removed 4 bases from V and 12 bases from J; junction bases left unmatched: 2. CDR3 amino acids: CASSRDRGQYF. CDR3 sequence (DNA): TGTGCCAGCAGCCGGGACAGGGGACAGTATTTT.

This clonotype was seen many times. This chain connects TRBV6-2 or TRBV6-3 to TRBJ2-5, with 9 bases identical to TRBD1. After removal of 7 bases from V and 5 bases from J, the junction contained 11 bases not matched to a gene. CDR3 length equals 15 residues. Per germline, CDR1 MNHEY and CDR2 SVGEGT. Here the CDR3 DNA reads TGTGCCAGCACTATGTGGGACAGGGTCGGTGAGACCCAGTACTTC. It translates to CASTMWDRVGETQYF.

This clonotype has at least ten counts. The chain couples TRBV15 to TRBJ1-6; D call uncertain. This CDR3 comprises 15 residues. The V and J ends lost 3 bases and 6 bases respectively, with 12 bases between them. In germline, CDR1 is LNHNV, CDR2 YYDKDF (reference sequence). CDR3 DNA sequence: TGTGCCACCAGCAGGGAGACACGGCCTAATTCACCCCTCCACTTT. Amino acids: CATSRETRPNSPLHF.

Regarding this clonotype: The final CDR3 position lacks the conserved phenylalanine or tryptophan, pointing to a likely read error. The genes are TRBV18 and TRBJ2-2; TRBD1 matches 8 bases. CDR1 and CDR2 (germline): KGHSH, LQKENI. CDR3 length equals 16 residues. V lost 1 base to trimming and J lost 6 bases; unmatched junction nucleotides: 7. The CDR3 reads CASSPLLGQGAGELFS. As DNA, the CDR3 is TGTGCCAGCTCACCACTCCTCGGACAGGGAGCCGGGGAGCTGTTTTCT.

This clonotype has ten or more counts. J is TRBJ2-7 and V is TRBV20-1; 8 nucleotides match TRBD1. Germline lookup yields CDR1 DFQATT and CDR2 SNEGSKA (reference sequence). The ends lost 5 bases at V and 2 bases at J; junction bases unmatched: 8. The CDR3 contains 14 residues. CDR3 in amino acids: CSAFPHRGAYEQYF. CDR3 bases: TGCAGTGCTTTTCCTCACAGGGGGGCCTACGAGCAGTACTTC.